The 17 T cell receptor beta chains below were found in one sample sequenced in a study of cytomegalovirus exposure and HLA in healthy donors. Researchers ran the PCR with 60 Vbeta and 13 Jbeta primers. Using immunoSEQ multiplex PCR, the repertoire was profiled, and TCRdb retains in-frame clones only, with some absent. The data hold 95,000 to 110,000 clones, with around 65% observed a single time. Source material: PBMCs. The receptors shown here come from a woman aged 45 to 65 in good health and CMV-seronegative.

In its sample, this clone was seen a few times. The chain employs TRBV18 and TRBJ1-2; D is ambiguous. Germline V gene sequence: CDR1 KGHSH, CDR2 LQKENI. CDR3 length: 13 residues. V lost 3 bases and J 2 bases, leaving 7 bases between the germline ends. The CDR3 loop reads CASSPEQNYGYTF. CDR3 DNA sequence: TGTGCCAGCTCACCGGAGCAGAACTATGGCTACACCTTC.

This clone has a single count. The rearrangement links TRBV7-2 to TRBJ2-5; weak D call: TRBD2 (5 bases). The CDR3 covers 15 residues. V shed 1 base and J shed 3 bases, with 12 bases lying between them. The germline V gene encodes CDR1 SGHTA and CDR2 FQGNSA. The CDR3 coding sequence is TGTGCCAGCAGCTTAGGGGTAGAGGGAAAAGAGACCCAGTACTTC. Translation: CASSLGVEGKETQYF.

The V and J genes are TRBV2 and TRBJ1-5; D gene uncertain. Per the germline V gene, CDR1 is SNHLY and CDR2 is FYNNEI. Trimming took off 4 bases at V and 7 bases at J, with 8 bases between the two ends. There are 12 residues in the CDR3. The CDR3 DNA reads TGTGCCAGCAGTGGTAATCGGCAGCCCCAGCATTTT. Translation: CASSGNRQPQHF.

This clone has more than one count but fewer than ten. At one end, the junction sequence differs from germline, possibly due to a read error. The chain combines TRBV7-7 with TRBJ2-1, with 12 bases lining up with TRBD2. The CDR3 sequence is 16 residues long. Germline V lookup: CDR1 SSHAT, CDR2 FNYEAQ (reference sequence). The CDR3 nucleotides read TGTGCTAGCAGCTTAGCGACTAGCGGGGGCAACAATGAGCAGTTCTTC. This translates into CASSLATSGGNNEQFF.

This clone has more than one count but fewer than ten. The V call is TRBV29-1, the J call TRBJ2-3; 11 positions agree with TRBD1. V trimming: 4 bases; J trimming: 3 bases; junction bases outside the gene matches: 3. This CDR3 is 14 amino acids long. Germline loops: CDR1 SQVTM, CDR2 ANQGSEA. CDR3 sequence: CSVGDRGSTDTQYF. CDR3 coding DNA: TGCAGCGTTGGGGACAGGGGGTCGACAGATACGCAGTATTTT.

V gene TRBV5-1 combines with J gene TRBJ2-2; 7 bases agree with TRBD2. V shed 1 base and J 2 bases; nucleotides not matched to a gene: 8. The CDR3 spans 17 residues. Germline assignment: CDR1 SGHRS and CDR2 YFSETQ. CDR3 sequence: CASSLYSGLQNTGELFF. The CDR3 coding sequence is TGCGCCAGCAGCTTGTATTCGGGACTACAAAACACCGGGGAGCTGTTTTTT.

This chain connects TRBV13 to TRBJ2-7; 11 bases agree with TRBD2. The CDR3 has 17 amino acids. The V segment lost 5 bases and the J segment 0 bases; nucleotides outside the gene matches: 9. Germline CDR1 and CDR2: PRHDT and FYEKMQ (reference sequence). The CDR3 bases are TGTGCCAGCAGCCGGACCGGGACTAGCGGTTACTCCTACGAGCAGTACTTC. Its translation is CASSRTGTSGYSYEQYF.

The chain recombines TRBV19 with TRBJ2-3; 15 bases align to TRBD2. Germline loops: CDR1 LNHDA, CDR2 SQIVND (reference sequence). V lost 6 bases, J lost 2 bases, and 3 bases stayed unmatched. The CDR3 runs to 16 residues. Here the CDR3 reads CASSGTSGGPTDTQYF. The DNA for the CDR3 is TGTGCCAGTAGCGGGACTAGCGGGGGGCCCACAGATACGCAGTATTTT.

This clone was counted a few times. V gene TRBV7-8 combines with J gene TRBJ1-2, with 8 bases matching TRBD1. Per the germline V gene, CDR1 is SGHVS and CDR2 is FQNEAQ. Germline trimming cut 2 bases from V and 2 bases from J; bases unmatched to any gene: 10. The CDR3 loop spans 17 amino acids. The CDR3 loop reads CASSLPSRTGTNYGYTF. As DNA, the CDR3 is TGTGCCAGCAGCTTACCGTCCCGGACAGGGACAAACTATGGCTACACCTTC.

The genes are TRBV6-5 and TRBJ2-1, with D possibly TRBD2 on 5 matching bases. This CDR3 is 12 amino acids long. Germline V gene lookup returns CDR1 MNHEY and CDR2 SVGAGI. Trimming stripped 6 bases from V and 8 bases from J, with 11 bases between. CDR3 in DNA: TGTGCCAGCAGCCGAGAGGAGGATGAGCAGTTCTTC. Translation gives CASSREEDEQFF.

This chain joins TRBV5-1 and TRBJ1-4; D is unresolved. V lost 0 bases and J 6 bases, leaving 12 bases between the germline ends. The CDR3 contains 15 residues. In germline, CDR1 is SGHRS, CDR2 YFSETQ. CDR3 in DNA: TGCGCCAGCAGCTTGGCGCAGGCAAGTTATGAAAAACTGTTTTTT. Translation: CASSLAQASYEKLFF.

V usage is TRBV28 and J usage is TRBJ2-5, with 7 nucleotides matching TRBD2. Trimming cost V 8 bases and J 0 bases; bases outside gene matches: 9. There are 15 residues in the CDR3. Germline loops: CDR1 MDHEN, CDR2 SYDVKM. DNA of the CDR3: TGTGCCAGCGATAGTAGCGGGTTCTACCAAGAGACCCAGTACTTC. It translates to CASDSSGFYQETQYF.

The chain has TRBV27 and TRBJ2-7; 7 nucleotides agree with TRBD1. Germline loops: CDR1 MNHEY, CDR2 SMNVEV (reference sequence). The CDR3 is made up of 16 amino acids. Germline trimming cut 5 bases from V and 0 bases from J; bases unmatched to any gene: 10. For the CDR3, the DNA is TGTGCCAGCAGTCACTACAGGGGCCTAGACTCCTACGAGCAGTACTTC. Its translation is CASSHYRGLDSYEQYF.

The rearrangement joins TRBV6-4 to TRBJ2-3, with 15 bases matching TRBD2. Germline CDR1 MRHNA, CDR2 SNTAGT. The V gene end was trimmed by 3 bases and the J gene end by 4 bases; junction bases not matched to a gene: 2. CDR3 size: 16 residues. CDR3 bases: TGTGCCAGCAGTGAGGGACTAGCGGGAGGAGCAGATACGCAGTATTTT. Translation gives CASSEGLAGGADTQYF.

The chain joins TRBV5-1 to TRBJ1-1; D is possibly TRBD1 (5 bases). Germline V gene data show CDR1 as SGHRS and CDR2 as YFSETQ. The CDR3 covers 15 residues. V was trimmed by 0 bases and J by 4 bases, leaving 13 bases between them. CDR3 in amino acids: CASSLGWGGSTEAFF. The CDR3 nucleotides are TGCGCCAGCAGCTTGGGCTGGGGGGGGAGCACTGAAGCTTTCTTT.

The CDR3 loop reads CAIRGTSGYTGELFF. CDR3 nucleotide sequence: TGTGCCATCAGAGGGACTAGCGGATACACCGGGGAGCTGTTTTTT. The gene calls are TRBV10-3 and TRBJ2-2; 11 bases agree with TRBD2. CDR3 size: 15 residues. V shed 6 bases and J 3 bases; nucleotides not matched to a gene: 3. Germline values: CDR1 ENHRY, CDR2 SYGVKD.

This clone was counted a few times. This rearrangement joins TRBV7-9 to TRBJ2-2; 8 nucleotides agree with TRBD2. Trimming at V came to 7 bases and at J to 6 bases, leaving 13 bases not matched to a gene. In germline, CDR1 is SEHNR, CDR2 FQNEAQ (reference sequence). This CDR3 has 16 residues. The CDR3 loop reads CASTLGWSGRSGELFF. DNA for the CDR3: TGTGCCAGCACCCTGGGGTGGAGCGGGAGATCCGGGGAGCTGTTTTTT.